This T cell receptor (beta chain) appears in the sequencing data of a study of beta chain features in type 1 diabetes. Germline loops: CDR1 SQVTM, CDR2 ANQGSEA. The CDR3 is 13 amino acids. Deletions cut 7 bases from V and 8 bases from J, with 20 bases between. Study-level results: Over-representation of high TCR-expressing cells was a possible consequence of cDNA sequencing.

Expressed TCRB transcripts got sequenced, as all isolated RNA was reverse transcribed. Repertoires were generated with immunoSEQ multiplex PCR, while TCRdb's copy carries only in-frame clones and drops some. The sample holds 200,000 to 300,000 clones, 25% to 35% seen once. Of note for this clone: Its specificity is not known.

The source of this sequence is a man between 25 and 39 years old in good health. Sequenced input: central memory CD4+ T cells from blood. This chain joins TRBV29-1 and TRBJ1-2, with a tentative D call TRBD1 (6 bases). The CDR3 region is CSGSPGRGDGYTF. As DNA, the CDR3 is TGCAGCGGCTCACCGGGGAGGGGGGACGGCTACACCTTC.